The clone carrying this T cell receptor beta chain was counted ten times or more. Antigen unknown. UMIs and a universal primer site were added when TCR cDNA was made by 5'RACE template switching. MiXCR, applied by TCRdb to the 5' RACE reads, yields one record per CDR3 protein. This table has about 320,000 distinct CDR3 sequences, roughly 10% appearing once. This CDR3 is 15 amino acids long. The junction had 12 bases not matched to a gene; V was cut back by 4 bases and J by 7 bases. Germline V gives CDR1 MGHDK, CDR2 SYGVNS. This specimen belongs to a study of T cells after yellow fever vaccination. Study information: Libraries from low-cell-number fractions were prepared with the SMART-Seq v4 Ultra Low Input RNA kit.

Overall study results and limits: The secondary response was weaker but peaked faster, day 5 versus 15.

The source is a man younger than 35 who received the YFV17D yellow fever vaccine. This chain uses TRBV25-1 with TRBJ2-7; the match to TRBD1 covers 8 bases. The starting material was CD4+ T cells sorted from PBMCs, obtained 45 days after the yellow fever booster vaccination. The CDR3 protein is CASSGPTGGASEQYF. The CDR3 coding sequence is TGTGCCAGCAGTGGCCCTACAGGGGGAGCATCTGAGCAGTACTTC.